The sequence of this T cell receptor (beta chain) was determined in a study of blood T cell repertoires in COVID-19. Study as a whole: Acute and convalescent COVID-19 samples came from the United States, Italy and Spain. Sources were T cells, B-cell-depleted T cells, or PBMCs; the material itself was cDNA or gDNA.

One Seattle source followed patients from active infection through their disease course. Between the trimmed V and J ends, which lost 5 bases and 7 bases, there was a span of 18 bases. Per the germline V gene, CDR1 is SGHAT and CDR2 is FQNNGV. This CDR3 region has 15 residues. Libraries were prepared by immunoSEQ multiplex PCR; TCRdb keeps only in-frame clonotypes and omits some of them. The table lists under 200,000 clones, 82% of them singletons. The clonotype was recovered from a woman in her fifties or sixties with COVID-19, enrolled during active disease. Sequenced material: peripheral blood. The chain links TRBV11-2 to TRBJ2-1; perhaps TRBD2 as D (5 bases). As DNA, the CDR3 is TGTGCCAGCAGCCCCATAGGAGGTGCTTCGAATGAGCAGTTCTTC. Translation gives CASSPIGGASNEQFF.